The 18 T cell receptor beta chains in this list originate from one sample, sequenced in a study of early T cells in non-severe SARS-CoV-2 infection. TCRdb itself ran the 5' RACE reads through MiXCR, one entry per CDR3 protein. The sample records around 46,000 distinct CDR3 sequences, around a tenth being singletons. The sample consisted of whole blood. The receptors originated from an adult who was a healthcare worker with PCR-confirmed SARS-CoV-2 infection or an uninfected control (not recorded which).

This clonotype was seen ten or more times. CDR3 DNA: TGTGCCAGCAAGGGACAGGCCCACGAGCAGTACTTC. Protein sequence: CASKGQAHEQYF. The chain combines TRBV6-2 or TRBV6-3 with TRBJ2-7, with 8 bases fitting TRBD1. Per germline, CDR1 MNHEY and CDR2 SVGEGT. This CDR3 is built from 12 residues. The V gene end was trimmed by 7 bases and the J gene end by 5 bases; junction bases not matched to a gene: 4.

There are a few counts of this clonotype. The chain employs TRBV6-5 and TRBJ2-2; D is undetermined. The V end lost 6 bases, the J end lost 0 bases, and 14 bases lay between the germline ends. The length of the CDR3 is 16 residues. CDR1 and CDR2 (germline): MNHEY, SVGAGI. This CDR3 reads CASRPGTIPNTGELFF. The CDR3 bases are TGTGCCAGCAGACCCGGTACAATCCCGAACACCGGGGAGCTGTTTTTT.

This clonotype was found many times. V gene TRBV28 combines with J gene TRBJ2-2; the D is unclear. V lost 3 bases and J 8 bases, leaving 7 bases between the germline ends. Germline CDR1 MDHEN, CDR2 SYDVKM. This CDR3 spans 12 amino acids. The CDR3 reads CASSLDMGELFF. As DNA, the CDR3 is TGTGCCAGCAGTTTGGATATGGGGGAGCTGTTTTTT.

The chain is built from TRBV4-3 and TRBJ2-2, with D unresolved. The CDR3 loop spans 13 amino acids. CDR1 and CDR2 (germline): LGHNA, YSLEER. Deletions cut 5 bases from V and 5 bases from J, with 9 bases between. CDR3 region: CASSSEMTGELFF. The DNA of the CDR3 is TGCGCCAGCAGCTCCGAGATGACCGGGGAGCTGTTTTTT.

This clonotype was seen many times. The rearrangement joins TRBV14 to TRBJ2-5; D gene ambiguous. This CDR3 is 16 amino acids long. Germline loops: CDR1 SGHDN, CDR2 FVKESK. Trimming took off 1 base at V and 5 bases at J, with 17 bases between the two ends. The CDR3 region is CASSQGRSRPRETQYF. CDR3 DNA sequence: TGTGCCAGCAGCCAAGGAAGATCCCGACCCCGGGAGACCCAGTACTTC.

This clonotype was observed at least ten times. The chain couples TRBV29-1 to TRBJ1-5; tentatively, D is TRBD1 (6 bases). The CDR3 has 12 residues. Germline values: CDR1 SQVTM, CDR2 ANQGSEA. V was trimmed by 7 bases and J by 5 bases, leaving 12 bases between them. The CDR3 spells CSAGGGDQPQHF. The CDR3, as DNA: TGCAGCGCCGGAGGGGGTGATCAGCCCCAGCATTTT.

This sequence joins TRBV28 and TRBJ1-1, with no clear D. The V end lost 11 bases, the J end lost 0 bases, and 10 bases lay between the germline ends. The CDR3 spans 12 residues. Germline V gene data show CDR1 as MDHEN and CDR2 as SYDVKM. DNA of the CDR3: TGTGCCGTCGGACTACTGAACACTGAAGCTTTCTTT. Translation gives CAVGLLNTEAFF.

This clonotype was recorded at least ten times. This rearrangement joins TRBV13 to TRBJ2-7; no clear D. Germline CDR1 and CDR2: PRHDT and FYEKMQ (reference sequence). The CDR3 totals 12 residues. Trimming stripped 6 bases from V and 7 bases from J, with 13 bases between. As DNA, the CDR3 is TGTGCCAGCAGTCCTATGAATGTTGAGCAGTACTTC. It is translated as CASSPMNVEQYF.

This clonotype occurred many times. CDR3 sequence: CASSFQTSASYEQYF. In DNA form, the CDR3 reads TGTGCCAGCAGCTTCCAGACTAGCGCCTCCTACGAGCAGTACTTC. The rearrangement links TRBV4-2 to TRBJ2-7; TRBD2 agrees at 8 bases. The CDR3 is 15 amino acids. Trimming at V came to 5 bases and at J to 0 bases, leaving 6 bases not matched to a gene. Per germline, CDR1 LGHNA and CDR2 YNFKEQ.

This clonotype was counted a few times. The rearrangement joins TRBV5-1 to TRBJ2-7; 8 nucleotides match TRBD2. V lost 7 bases, J lost 9 bases, and 12 bases stayed unmatched. CDR3 size: 13 residues. Germline-derived CDR1 and CDR2 are SGHRS and YFSETQ. This chain's CDR3 is CASSPFREGGQYF. CDR3 coding DNA: TGCGCCAGCTCCCCTTTTCGGGAGGGCGGGCAGTACTTC.

V gene TRBV3-1 combines with J gene TRBJ1-6, with D tentatively TRBD1 (6 bases). CDR1 and CDR2 (germline): LGHDT, YNNKEL (reference sequence). The length of the CDR3 is 16 residues. Trimming cost V 2 bases and J 6 bases, with 14 bases left between them. The CDR3 is CASSQYLSRGNSPLHF. DNA of the CDR3: TGTGCCAGCAGCCAATATCTTTCCAGGGGTAATTCACCCCTCCACTTT.

The chain recombines TRBV7-2 with TRBJ2-2; perhaps TRBD2 as D (5 bases). CDR3 size: 11 residues. V gave up 8 bases and J gave up 6 bases, with 7 bases separating them. CDR1 and CDR2 (germline): SGHTA, FQGNSA. For the CDR3, the DNA is TGTGCCAGCCGGGATCCCGGGGAGCTGTTTTTT. Protein: CASRDPGELFF.

This clonotype is judged medium-sized. This sequence joins TRBV7-2 and TRBJ2-2; D is ambiguous. Trimming cost V 0 bases and J 6 bases, with 8 bases left between them. Germline CDR1 reads SGHTA; CDR2 reads FQGNSA. The CDR3 runs 14 residues. The DNA of the CDR3 is TGTGCCAGCAGCTTAGCAACCGCTGCCGGGGAGCTGTTTTTT. Encoded protein: CASSLATAAGELFF.

This clonotype was found many times. The rearrangement joins TRBV6-6 to TRBJ2-1, with 10 positions matching TRBD2. Germline V CDR1 and CDR2: MNHNY, SVGAGI (reference sequence). Trimming at V came to 2 bases and at J to 10 bases, leaving 14 bases not matched to a gene. CDR3 length: 17 amino acids. The chain's CDR3 is CASSYPSASGRATEQFF. The CDR3 DNA reads TGTGCCAGCAGTTACCCCTCGGCGAGCGGGAGGGCCACCGAGCAGTTCTTC.

This clonotype appeared a few times. The chain links TRBV29-1 to TRBJ2-3; D is unclear. CDR1 is SQVTM and CDR2 is ANQGSEA in the germline V gene. This CDR3 spans 12 amino acids. The V gene lost 4 bases and the J gene lost 0 bases, with 5 bases spanning the gap. The CDR3 sequence: CSVGLSTDTQYF. The CDR3, as DNA: TGCAGCGTTGGGCTTAGCACAGATACGCAGTATTTT.

This clonotype was picked up many times. The chain carries TRBV11-2 and TRBJ2-7; D unresolved. This CDR3 is built from 14 residues. Germline CDR1 is SGHAT and CDR2 is FQNNGV. V lost 3 bases, J lost 1 base, and 10 bases lay in between. CDR3 sequence: CASSFEGLSYEQYF. CDR3 DNA: TGTGCCAGCAGCTTTGAAGGTCTATCCTACGAGCAGTACTTC.

This clonotype was recorded many times. The V and J genes are TRBV12-3 or TRBV12-4 and TRBJ2-3; no definite D call. Trimming removed 7 bases from V and 0 bases from J, with 14 bases in between. CDR3 length: 15 residues. In DNA, the CDR3 is TGTGCCAGCACCCCCCTGACCCTCAGCACAGATACGCAGTATTTT. Protein: CASTPLTLSTDTQYF.

This clonotype was picked up many times. V is TRBV5-4 and J is TRBJ2-7; D is ambiguous. CDR1 and CDR2 from the germline V gene are SGHNT and YYREEE (reference sequence). Trimming took 0 bases from V and 2 from J, leaving 6 bases between them. CDR3 length: 13 residues. The chain's CDR3 is CASSLAVTYEQYF. For the CDR3, the DNA is TGTGCCAGCAGCTTGGCGGTAACCTACGAGCAGTACTTC.